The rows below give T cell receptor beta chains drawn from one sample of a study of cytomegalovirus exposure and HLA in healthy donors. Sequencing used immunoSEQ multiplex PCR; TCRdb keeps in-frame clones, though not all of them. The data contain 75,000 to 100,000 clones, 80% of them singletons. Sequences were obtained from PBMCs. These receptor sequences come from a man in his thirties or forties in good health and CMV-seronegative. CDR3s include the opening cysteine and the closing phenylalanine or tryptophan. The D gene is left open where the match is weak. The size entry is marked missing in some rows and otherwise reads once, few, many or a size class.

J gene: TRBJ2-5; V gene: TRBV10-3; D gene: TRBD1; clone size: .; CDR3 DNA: TGTGCCATCAGTGTTCGGACAGGGCAAGAGACCCAGTACTTC; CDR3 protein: CAISVRTGQETQYF
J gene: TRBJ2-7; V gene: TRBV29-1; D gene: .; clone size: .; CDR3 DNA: TGCAGCGTGACGGGGGCAGGGGGGATCTACGAGCAGTACTTC; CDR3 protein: CSVTGAGGIYEQYF
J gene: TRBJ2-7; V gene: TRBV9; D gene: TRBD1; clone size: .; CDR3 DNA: TGTGCCAGCAGCTATTTCACAGGGGGGGAGCAGTACTTC; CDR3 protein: CASSYFTGGEQYF
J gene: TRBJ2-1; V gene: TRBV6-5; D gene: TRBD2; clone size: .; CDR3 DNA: TGTGCCAGCAACAAGGGACTAGCGGGCTACAATGAGCAGTTCTTC; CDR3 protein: CASNKGLAGYNEQFF
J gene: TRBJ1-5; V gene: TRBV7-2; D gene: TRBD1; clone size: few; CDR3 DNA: TGTGCCAGCAGCTTAGACAGGGGGCTCGTTCAGCCCCAGCATTTT; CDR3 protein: CASSLDRGLVQPQHF
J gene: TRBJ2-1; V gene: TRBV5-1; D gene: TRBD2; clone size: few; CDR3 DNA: TGCGCCAGCAGCTCGATAGCGGGGTCATACAATGAGCAGTTCTTC; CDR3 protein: CASSSIAGSYNEQFF
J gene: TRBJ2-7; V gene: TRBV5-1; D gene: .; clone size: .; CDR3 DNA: TGCGCCAGCAGCTTCGGAGGGAGTAACGAGCAGTACTTC; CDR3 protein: CASSFGGSNEQYF
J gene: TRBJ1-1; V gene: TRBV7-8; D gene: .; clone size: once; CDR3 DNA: TGTGCCAGCAGCCGGACAGTTGCGAACACTGAAGCTTTCTTT; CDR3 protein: CASSRTVANTEAFF
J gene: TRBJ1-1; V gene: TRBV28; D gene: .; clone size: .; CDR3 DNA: TGTGCCAGCAGTCTCTTTTGGGGGGACACTGAAGCTTTCTTT; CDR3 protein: CASSLFWGDTEAFF
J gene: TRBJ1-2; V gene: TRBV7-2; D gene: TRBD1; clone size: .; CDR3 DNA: TGTGCCAGCAGCCCGGGACAGGGCTATGGCTACACCTTC; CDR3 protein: CASSPGQGYGYTF
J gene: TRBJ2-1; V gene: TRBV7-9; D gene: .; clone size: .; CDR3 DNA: TGTGCCAGCAGCTTAACACAGGGGAGGAACAATGAGCAGTTCTTC; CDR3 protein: CASSLTQGRNNEQFF
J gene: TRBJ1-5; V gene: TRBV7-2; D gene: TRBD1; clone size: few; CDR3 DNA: TGTGCCAGCAGCTTTCCAGACAGGGGGCCCCAGCATTTT; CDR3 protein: CASSFPDRGPQHF
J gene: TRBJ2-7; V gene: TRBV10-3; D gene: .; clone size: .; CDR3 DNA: TGTGCCATCAGTGAGTCAAAAGGGGCCAACGAGCAGTACTTC; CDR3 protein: CAISESKGANEQYF
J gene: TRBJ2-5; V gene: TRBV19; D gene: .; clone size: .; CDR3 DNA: TGTGCCAGTAGTACCGCCGGGACACCTCAAGAGACCCAGTACTTC; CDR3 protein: CASSTAGTPQETQYF
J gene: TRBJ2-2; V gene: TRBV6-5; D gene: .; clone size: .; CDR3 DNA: TGTGCCAGCAGTTACTCGAGCAGGCCCGCCGGGGAGCTGTTTTTT; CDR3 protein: CASSYSSRPAGELFF
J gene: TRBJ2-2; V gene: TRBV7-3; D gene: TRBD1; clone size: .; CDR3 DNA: TGTGCCAGCAGCCCCCGGGACAGGGGAGACACCGGGGAGCTGTTTTTT; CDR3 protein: CASSPRDRGDTGELFF
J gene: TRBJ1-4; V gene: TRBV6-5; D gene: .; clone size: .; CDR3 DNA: TGTGCCAGTTCGGGGGGGCTGGCAAATGAAAAACTGTTTTTT; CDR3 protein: CASSGGLANEKLFF
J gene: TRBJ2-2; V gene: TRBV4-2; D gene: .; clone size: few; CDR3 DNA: TGTGCCAGCAGCCCGGTGGACAGCGCGAACACCGGGGAGCTGTTTTTT; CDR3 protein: CASSPVDSANTGELFF
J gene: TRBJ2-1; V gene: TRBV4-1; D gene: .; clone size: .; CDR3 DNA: TGCGCCAGCAGCCCCTTAGGAGGGCATTACAATGAGCAGTTCTTC; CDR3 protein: CASSPLGGHYNEQFF
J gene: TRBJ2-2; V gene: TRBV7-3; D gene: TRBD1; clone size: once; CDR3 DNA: TGTGCCAGCAGCTTAAACCAGGGGGCAACAAACACCGGGGAGCTGTTTTTT; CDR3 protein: CASSLNQGATNTGELFF
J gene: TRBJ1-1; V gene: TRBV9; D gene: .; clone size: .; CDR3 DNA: TGTGCCAGCAGCTCAGAGGCCTTGGAGTACACTGAAGCTTTCTTT; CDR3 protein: CASSSEALEYTEAFF
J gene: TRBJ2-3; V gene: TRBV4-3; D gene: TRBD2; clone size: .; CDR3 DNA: TGCGCCAGCAGCCAATGGGGACTAGCCGATCGGAATACGCAGTATTTT; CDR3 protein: CASSQWGLADRNTQYF
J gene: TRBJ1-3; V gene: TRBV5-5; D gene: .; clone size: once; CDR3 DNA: TGTGCCAGCAGCTTTATCGGGGAGTCAATCTCTGGAAACACCATATATTTT; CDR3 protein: CASSFIGESISGNTIYF
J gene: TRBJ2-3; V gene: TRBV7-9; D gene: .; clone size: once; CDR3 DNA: TGTGCCAGCAGCCGGGACTTCCAAGCGCAGTATTTT; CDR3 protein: CASSRDFQAQYF
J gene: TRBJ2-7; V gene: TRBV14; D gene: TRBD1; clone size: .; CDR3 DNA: TGTGCCAGCAGCCAAGAGGGACAGGGGGTTTACGAGCAGTACTTC; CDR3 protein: CASSQEGQGVYEQYF
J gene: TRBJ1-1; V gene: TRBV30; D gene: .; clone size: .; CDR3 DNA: TGTGCCTGGAGTGGCCAAGGACAGTTTGTGGCTTTCTTT; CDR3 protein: CAWSGQGQFVAFF
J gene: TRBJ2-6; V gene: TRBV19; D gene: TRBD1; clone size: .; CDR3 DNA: TGTGCCAGTAGTATTGACCAGGGGGCTGGGGCCAACGTCCTGACTTTC; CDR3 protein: CASSIDQGAGANVLTF
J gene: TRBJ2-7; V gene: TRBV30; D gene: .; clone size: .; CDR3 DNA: TGTGCCTGGAGTGCGCGGTACGAGCAGTACTTC; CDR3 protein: CAWSARYEQYF
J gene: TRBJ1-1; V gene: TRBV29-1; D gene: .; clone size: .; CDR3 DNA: TGCAGCGTTTACGGAGGGAACACTGAAGCTTTCTTT; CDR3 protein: CSVYGGNTEAFF
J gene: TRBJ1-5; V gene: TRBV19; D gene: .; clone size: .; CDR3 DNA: TGTGCCAGCCAAGGGGATCAGCCCCAGCATTTT; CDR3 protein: CASQGDQPQHF
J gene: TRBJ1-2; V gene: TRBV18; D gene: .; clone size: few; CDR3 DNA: TGTGCCAGCCATAAAGACGGTTGGCGAGGTGATGGCTACACCTTC; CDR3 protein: CASHKDGWRGDGYTF
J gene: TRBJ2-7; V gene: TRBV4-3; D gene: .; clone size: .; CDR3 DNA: TGCGCCAGCAGCCTGACGACTGGATACTCCTACGAGCAGTACTTC; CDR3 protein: CASSLTTGYSYEQYF
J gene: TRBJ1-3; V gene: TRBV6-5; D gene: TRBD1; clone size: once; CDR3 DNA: TGTGCCAGCAGTCTGGACAGGGCTGGAAACACCATATATTTT; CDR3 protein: CASSLDRAGNTIYF
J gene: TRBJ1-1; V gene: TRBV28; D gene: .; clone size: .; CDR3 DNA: TGTGCCAGCAGTTCGCGGGTCGAAGCTTTCTTT; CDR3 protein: CASSSRVEAFF
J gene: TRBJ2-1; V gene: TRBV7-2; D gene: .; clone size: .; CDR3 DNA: TGTGCCAGCAGCCCCGGAGGGTTGCGGCAGGCGGGGTTCTTC; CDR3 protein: CASSPGGLRQAGFF
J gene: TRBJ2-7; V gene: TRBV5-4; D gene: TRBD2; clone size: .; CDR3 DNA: TGTGCCAGCAGCTCGAGTAGCGGGGGGATCTACGAGCAGTACTTC; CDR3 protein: CASSSSSGGIYEQYF
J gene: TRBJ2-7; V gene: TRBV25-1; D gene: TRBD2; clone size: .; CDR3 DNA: TGTGCCAGCAGTGAAGGGCCTAGCGGGAGAAATGAAGACGAGCAGTACTTC; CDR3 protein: CASSEGPSGRNEDEQYF
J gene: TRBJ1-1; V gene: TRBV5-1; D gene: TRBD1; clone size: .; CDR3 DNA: TGCGCCAGCAGCTTCTACGGGACAGGAGAGAACACTGAAGCTTTCTTT; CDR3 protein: CASSFYGTGENTEAFF
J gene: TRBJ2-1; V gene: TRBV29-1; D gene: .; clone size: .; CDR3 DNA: TGCAGCGTTGAAGTTGGCCCCCGTGAGCAGTTCTTC; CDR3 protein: CSVEVGPREQFF
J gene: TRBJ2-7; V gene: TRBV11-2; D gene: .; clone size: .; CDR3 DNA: TGTGCCAGCAGCTTAGTCCCCAGGGGAGAGCAGTACTTC; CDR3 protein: CASSLVPRGEQYF
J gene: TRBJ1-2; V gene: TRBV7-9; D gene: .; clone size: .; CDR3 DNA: TGTGCCAGCAGCCCTAGAGCGGACAGCTATGGCTACACCTTC; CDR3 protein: CASSPRADSYGYTF
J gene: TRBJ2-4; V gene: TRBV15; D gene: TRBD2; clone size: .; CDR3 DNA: TGTGCCACCAGCAGAGAGTTCCTGGGAGGGAACATTCAGTACTTC; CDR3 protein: CATSREFLGGNIQYF
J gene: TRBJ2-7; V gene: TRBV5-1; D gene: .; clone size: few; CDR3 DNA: TGCGCCAGCAGATCCGAGCCAGGGTCCCCCCTCGAGCAGTACTTC; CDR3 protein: CASRSEPGSPLEQYF
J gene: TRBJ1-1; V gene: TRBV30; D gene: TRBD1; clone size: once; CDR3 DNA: TGTGCCCGGAACCGGGACAGCAGGAACACTGAAGCTTTCTTT; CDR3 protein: CARNRDSRNTEAFF
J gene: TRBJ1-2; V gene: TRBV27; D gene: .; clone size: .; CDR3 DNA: TGTGCCAGCAGTTTACGGCCTAACAGGGAATATGGCTACACCTTC; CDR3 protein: CASSLRPNREYGYTF
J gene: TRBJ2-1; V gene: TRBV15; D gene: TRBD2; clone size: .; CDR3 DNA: TGTGCCACCAGCAGAGTCCCCCGGACTAGCGGTTACAATGAGCAGTTCTTC; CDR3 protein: CATSRVPRTSGYNEQFF
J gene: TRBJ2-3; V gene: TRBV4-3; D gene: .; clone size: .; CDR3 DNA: TGCGCCAGCAGCCAAGGAGTGGGGGGGCCAGATACGCAGTATTTT; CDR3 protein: CASSQGVGGPDTQYF
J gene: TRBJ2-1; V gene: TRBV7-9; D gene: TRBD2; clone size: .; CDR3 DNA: TGTGCCAGCAGCCGGACTAGTCTCTACAATGAGCAGTTCTTC; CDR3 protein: CASSRTSLYNEQFF
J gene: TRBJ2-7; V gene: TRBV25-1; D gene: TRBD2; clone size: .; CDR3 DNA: TGTGCCAGCAGGGGTCGAAGTAGCGGGGGTCTCAGCTCCTACGAGCAGTACTTC; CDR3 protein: CASRGRSSGGLSSYEQYF
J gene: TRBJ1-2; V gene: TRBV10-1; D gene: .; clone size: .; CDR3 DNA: TGCGCCAGCAGCGAGGGCCTAGCTGGCTACACCTTC; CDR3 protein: CASSEGLAGYTF